This entry lists 2 T cell receptor beta chains sequenced from one sample in a study of post-analysis software for immune sequencing data. Study findings and constraints: The study found TRBV5-6, TRBV5-1 and TRBV20-1 among roughly 5 TRBV segments more frequent in patients than controls.

TCR beta cDNA libraries included unique molecular identifiers. Using its own MiXCR run on the PCR reads, TCRdb lists one record per CDR3 protein. Here the sample spans almost 700,000 distinct CDR3 sequences, 59% being singletons. Their specific antigens are unknown. The specimen sequenced was blood. The receptors come from a girl under 10 years old with multiple sclerosis.

The V call is TRBV27, the J call TRBJ1-4; possible D gene TRBD1, 6 bases. The CDR3 extends over 13 amino acids. Germline-derived CDR1 and CDR2 are MNHEY and SMNVEV (reference sequence). Trimming pared 10 bases from V and 1 base from J, leaving 10 bases between. CDR3 protein: CATLTGTNEKLFF. CDR3 nucleotides: TGTGCCACCCTGACAGGAACTAATGAAAAACTGTTTTTT.

The chain links TRBV6-5 to TRBJ1-5; unclear D gene. Deletions cut 5 bases from V and 1 base from J, with 15 bases between. There are 16 residues in the CDR3. CDR1 and CDR2 (germline): MNHEY, SVGAGI. CDR3 sequence reads: CASSPMTALSNQPQHF. CDR3 in DNA: TGTGCCAGCAGTCCCATGACCGCACTAAGCAATCAGCCCCAGCATTTT.